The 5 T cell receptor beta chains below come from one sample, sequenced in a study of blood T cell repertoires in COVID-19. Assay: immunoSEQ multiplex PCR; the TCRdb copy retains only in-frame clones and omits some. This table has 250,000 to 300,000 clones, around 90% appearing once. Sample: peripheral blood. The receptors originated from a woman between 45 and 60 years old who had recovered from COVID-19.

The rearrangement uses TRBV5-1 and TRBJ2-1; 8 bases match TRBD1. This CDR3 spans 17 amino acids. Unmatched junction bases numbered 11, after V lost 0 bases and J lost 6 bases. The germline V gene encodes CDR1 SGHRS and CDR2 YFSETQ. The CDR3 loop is CASSLEAQGAVVNEQFF. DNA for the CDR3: TGCGCCAGCAGCTTGGAGGCTCAGGGGGCGGTAGTCAATGAGCAGTTCTTC.

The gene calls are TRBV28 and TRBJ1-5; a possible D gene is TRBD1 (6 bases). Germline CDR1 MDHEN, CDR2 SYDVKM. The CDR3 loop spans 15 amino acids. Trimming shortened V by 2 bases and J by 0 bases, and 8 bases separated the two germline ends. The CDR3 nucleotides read TGTGCCAGCAGTTTAGCAGGGGATAGCAATCAGCCCCAGCATTTT. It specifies CASSLAGDSNQPQHF.

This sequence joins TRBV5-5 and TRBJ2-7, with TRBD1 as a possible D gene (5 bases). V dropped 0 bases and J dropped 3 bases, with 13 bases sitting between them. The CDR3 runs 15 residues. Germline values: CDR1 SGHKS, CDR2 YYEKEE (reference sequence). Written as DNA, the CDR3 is TGTGCCAGCAGCTTGGTCTCTTCGACAGACTACGAGCAGTACTTC. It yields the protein CASSLVSSTDYEQYF.

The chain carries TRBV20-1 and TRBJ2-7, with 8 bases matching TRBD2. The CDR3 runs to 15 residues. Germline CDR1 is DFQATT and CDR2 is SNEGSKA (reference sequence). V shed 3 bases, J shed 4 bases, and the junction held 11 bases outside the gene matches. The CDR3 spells CSASLRGGLRYEQYF. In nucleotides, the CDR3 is TGCAGTGCTAGTCTACGGGGGGGGCTCCGGTACGAGCAGTACTTC.

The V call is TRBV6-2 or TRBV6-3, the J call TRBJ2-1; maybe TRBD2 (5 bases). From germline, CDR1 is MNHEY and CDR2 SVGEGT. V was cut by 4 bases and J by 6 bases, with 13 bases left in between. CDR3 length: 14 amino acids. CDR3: CASSLTSKVNEQFF. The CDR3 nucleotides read TGTGCCAGCAGTTTAACTAGTAAAGTCAATGAGCAGTTCTTC.